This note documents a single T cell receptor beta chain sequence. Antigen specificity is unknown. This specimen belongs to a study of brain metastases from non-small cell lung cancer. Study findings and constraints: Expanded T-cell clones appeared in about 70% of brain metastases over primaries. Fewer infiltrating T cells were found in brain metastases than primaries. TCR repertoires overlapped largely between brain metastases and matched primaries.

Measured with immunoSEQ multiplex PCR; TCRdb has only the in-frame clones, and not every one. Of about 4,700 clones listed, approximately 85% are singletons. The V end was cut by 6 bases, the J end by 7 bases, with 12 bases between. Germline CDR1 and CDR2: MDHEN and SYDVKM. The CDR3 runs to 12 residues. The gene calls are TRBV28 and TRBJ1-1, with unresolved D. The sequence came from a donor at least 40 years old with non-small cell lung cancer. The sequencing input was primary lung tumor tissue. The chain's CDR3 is CASSQRPFEAFF. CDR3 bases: TGTGCCAGCAGCCAAAGGCCTTTTGAAGCTTTCTTT.